A single sample gave rise to the 21 T cell receptor beta chains below, sequenced in a study of T cell repertoires in cytomegalovirus infection. One entry per CDR3 protein results from TCRdb running MiXCR on the reads. The sample records tens of thousands of distinct CDR3 sequences, 24% being singletons. These TCRs are of unknown antigen specificity. This sample comprised CD8+ T cells from cultured PBMCs, obtained from culture after CMV antigen stimulation. The receptors here all came from a human donor in good health (CMV status not recorded). Some clones in this sample may be carry-over from other donors' samples.

The table lists this clonotype with many counts. V is TRBV11-2 and J is TRBJ2-1; no definite D call. The CDR3 consists of 13 residues. The V gene lost 5 bases and the J gene lost 5 bases, with 10 bases spanning the gap. The germline V gene has CDR1 SGHAT and CDR2 FQNNGV. This CDR3 is CASSPAWDNEQFF. The DNA of the CDR3 is TGTGCCAGCAGCCCGGCATGGGACAATGAGCAGTTCTTC.

A few counts support this clonotype. In DNA form, the CDR3 reads TGTGCCAGTAGTAGGCTAGCGGGAGGAATCACCGGGGAGCTGTTTTTT. This translates into CASSRLAGGITGELFF. The chain links TRBV19 to TRBJ2-2; 11 nucleotides align to TRBD2. Germline V gene lookup returns CDR1 LNHDA and CDR2 SQIVND (reference sequence). The CDR3 has 16 amino acids. The V segment lost 4 bases and the J segment 4 bases; nucleotides outside the gene matches: 5.

This clonotype was detected ten times or more. The rearrangement links TRBV7-6 to TRBJ1-1; D not certain. The V and J ends lost 5 bases and 7 bases respectively, with 11 bases between them. CDR1 and CDR2 (germline): SGHVS, FNYEAQ. CDR3 size: 12 residues. CDR3 in DNA: TGTGCCAGCAGCCCCGTGGCCTATGAAGCTTTCTTT. Encoded protein: CASSPVAYEAFF.

The rearrangement joins TRBV5-4 to TRBJ2-7; 9 bases are shared with TRBD2. Germline CDR1 and CDR2: SGHNT and YYREEE (reference sequence). The CDR3 sequence is 13 residues long. Trimming took 3 bases from V and 6 from J; bases not matched to a gene: 4. CDR3 in amino acids: CASSWGSGGEQYF. The CDR3 DNA follows: TGTGCCAGCAGCTGGGGTAGCGGGGGCGAGCAGTACTTC.

The chain combines TRBV12-3 or TRBV12-4 with TRBJ1-6; 9 bases fit TRBD1. V trimming: 2 bases; J trimming: 10 bases; junction bases outside the gene matches: 6. The CDR3 length is 15 residues. The DNA for the CDR3 is TGTGCCAGCAGTTTAACAGGGGGCGGTCAATCACCCCTCCACTTT. Translating it yields CASSLTGGGQSPLHF.

This clonotype occurred many times. V gene TRBV28 combines with J gene TRBJ2-3; D gene uncertain. V was pared by 3 bases and J by 2 bases, with 30 bases between. This CDR3 has 21 residues. Germline CDR1 is MDHEN and CDR2 is SYDVKM. CDR3 protein: CASSFEVAQGQALPLTDTQYF. The CDR3, as DNA: TGTGCCAGCAGTTTCGAGGTCGCCCAAGGGCAGGCCTTGCCCCTCACAGATACGCAGTATTTT.

This clonotype was counted many times. The chain carries TRBV7-3 and TRBJ2-3; 9 bases are a match to TRBD2. The CDR3 contains 16 residues. Germline-derived CDR1 and CDR2 are SGHTA and FQGTGA. The ends lost 5 bases at V and 2 bases at J; junction bases unmatched: 8. Written as DNA, the CDR3 is TGTGCCAGCAGCCCCGAAGCGGGGGGTCTCACAGATACGCAGTATTTT. Translation gives CASSPEAGGLTDTQYF.

This rearrangement joins TRBV7-9 to TRBJ2-5; 11 bases align to TRBD2. Germline-derived CDR1 and CDR2 are SEHNR and FQNEAQ (reference sequence). J lost 5 bases, V lost 5 bases, and 13 bases had no gene match. The length of the CDR3 is 17 residues. CDR3 coding DNA: TGTGCCAGCAGCCCCGAGGTTCTAGCGGGAGGATTGGAGACCCAGTACTTC. Translation: CASSPEVLAGGLETQYF.

This clonotype was counted between two and nine times. The rearrangement links TRBV7-2 to TRBJ1-5; the D gene is possibly TRBD1 (5 bases). Germline V gives CDR1 SGHTA, CDR2 FQGNSA. Trimming took off 5 bases at V and 3 bases at J, with 14 bases between the two ends. The CDR3 sequence is 15 residues long. CDR3 loop: CASSPVGGVNQPQHF. Written as DNA, the CDR3 is TGTGCCAGCAGCCCCGTCGGGGGTGTCAATCAGCCCCAGCATTTT.

There are a few counts of this clonotype. The chain employs TRBV6-6 and TRBJ1-1, with D uncertain. CDR3 length: 13 amino acids. V was shortened by 10 bases and J by 1 base, with 13 bases between the two germline ends. The germline V gene encodes CDR1 MNHNY and CDR2 SVGAGI (reference sequence). CDR3 protein: CATQEGQNTEAFF. CDR3 DNA: TGTGCCACTCAGGAGGGTCAGAACACTGAAGCTTTCTTT.

This clonotype was counted ten times or more. This chain links TRBV6-1 with TRBJ2-5; TRBD1 matches at 10 bases. Germline CDR1 is MNHNS and CDR2 is SASEGT. Trimming cost V 0 bases and J 5 bases; bases outside gene matches: 6. The CDR3 sequence is 16 residues long. The chain's CDR3 is CASSEAGQGVRETQYF. CDR3 coding DNA: TGTGCCAGCAGTGAAGCTGGACAGGGGGTCCGGGAGACCCAGTACTTC.

The V and J genes are TRBV27 and TRBJ1-2; 8 nucleotides align to TRBD1. The CDR3 extends over 14 amino acids. In germline, CDR1 is MNHEY, CDR2 SMNVEV (reference sequence). The ends lost 5 bases at V and 4 bases at J; junction bases unmatched: 6. Here the CDR3 reads CASSPGGAFYGYTF. The CDR3 DNA reads as TGTGCCAGCAGTCCAGGGGGCGCGTTCTATGGCTACACCTTC.

There are many counts of this clonotype. The chain links TRBV28 to TRBJ2-7; 7 bases fit TRBD1. The germline CDR1 and CDR2 sequences are MDHEN and SYDVKM. V lost 10 bases, J lost 1 base, and 7 bases stayed unmatched. The CDR3 loop spans 13 amino acids. The CDR3 bases are TGTGCCATCCGACCGGGACAGTCCTACGAGCAGTACTTC. Its translation: CAIRPGQSYEQYF.

This clonotype was observed a handful of times. The chain links TRBV20-1 to TRBJ2-1; the D gene could be TRBD1 or TRBD2 (6 bases each). Looked up from germline, CDR1 is DFQATT and CDR2 is SNEGSKA (reference sequence). The length of the CDR3 is 14 residues. Trimming took 5 bases from V and 6 from J, leaving 17 bases between them. The CDR3 coding sequence is TGCAGTGCTTTCGGGGGCCCCACAGGCAATGAGCAGTTCTTC. It yields the protein CSAFGGPTGNEQFF.

This clonotype occurred many times. The chain combines TRBV7-2 with TRBJ2-3; a weak D match, TRBD2 (6 bases). Germline CDR1 and CDR2: SGHTA and FQGNSA. The CDR3 is made up of 16 amino acids. The V gene lost 5 bases and the J gene lost 0 bases, with 15 bases spanning the gap. CDR3 bases: TGTGCCAGCAGCCTGCAACTAGCTACTAGCACAGATACGCAGTATTTT. Translated: CASSLQLATSTDTQYF.

The rearrangement joins TRBV4-1 to TRBJ2-1; no clear D. V was trimmed by 0 bases and J by 6 bases, leaving 9 bases between them. Germline V gene data show CDR1 as MGHRA and CDR2 as YSYEKL. The CDR3 length is 14 residues. DNA for the CDR3: TGCGCCAGCAGCCAAGACAAGGTGGTCAATGAGCAGTTCTTC. Translated, it gives CASSQDKVVNEQFF.

Only a few counts were recorded for this clonotype. This chain links TRBV7-9 with TRBJ2-1; 11 nucleotides agree with TRBD2. The CDR3 loop spans 16 amino acids. V lost 1 base and J lost 9; bases outside the gene matches: 8. Germline V gives CDR1 SEHNR, CDR2 FQNEAQ (reference sequence). CDR3 region: CASSLELAGAFGEQFF. The CDR3 bases are TGTGCCAGCAGCTTAGAACTAGCGGGAGCTTTTGGTGAGCAGTTCTTC.

This clonotype was observed many times. The V call is TRBV12-3 or TRBV12-4, the J call TRBJ1-5; 8 bases align to TRBD1. This CDR3 is 15 amino acids long. V gave up 5 bases and J gave up 1 base; unmatched junction bases: 4. The CDR3 DNA follows: TGTGCCAGCAGTCTAGACAGGGGCAGCAATCAGCCCCAGCATTTT. Translation: CASSLDRGSNQPQHF.

This clonotype occurred a few times. The V and J genes are TRBV6-2 or TRBV6-3 and TRBJ2-3, with D possibly TRBD1 on 6 matching bases. Germline V gene sequence: CDR1 MNHEY, CDR2 SVGEGT. Trimming pared 2 bases from V and 0 bases from J, leaving 12 bases between. This CDR3 spans 16 amino acids. In DNA, the CDR3 is TGTGCCAGCAGTTACCAACAGGGAACTAGCACAGATACGCAGTATTTT. It encodes CASSYQQGTSTDTQYF.

The chain couples TRBV20-1 to TRBJ1-2; D is unresolved. The germline V gene has CDR1 DFQATT and CDR2 SNEGSKA (reference sequence). The CDR3 loop spans 16 amino acids. V gave up 5 bases and J gave up 4 bases, with 23 bases separating them. The CDR3 DNA reads TGCAGTGCTCCTTCTCCAGAGGCGGGCCCTTTCTATGGCTACACCTTC. Its translation: CSAPSPEAGPFYGYTF.

The table lists this clonotype with many counts. This chain connects TRBV7-2 to TRBJ2-5, with unresolved D. CDR3 length: 13 amino acids. Germline V lookup: CDR1 SGHTA, CDR2 FQGNSA. Trimming pared 5 bases from V and 2 bases from J, leaving 9 bases between. CDR3 in DNA: TGTGCCAGCAGCCCGGCGAGGCAAGAGACCCAGTACTTC. Amino acids: CASSPARQETQYF.